This T cell receptor beta chain emerged from a study of a mutant IDH1 vaccine in newly diagnosed glioma. The repertoire was sequenced with immunoSEQ multiplex PCR; TCRdb's copy has only in-frame clones and lacks some. The sample includes 58,000 or so clones, 86% seen only once; the top ten take 1.5% to 2%. On this clone itself: Antigen unknown.

Trimming cost V 1 base and J 6 bases; bases outside gene matches: 2. Germline V gene sequence: CDR1 SGHVS, CDR2 FQNEAQ. The CDR3 has 14 amino acids. Specified time point: week 35, safety follow-up. The content of each vaccine dose was 300 ug of mutant IDH1 20-mer peptide, and topical imiquimod accompanied it. This sequence originates from a man in his forties with glioma. Sequences were derived from PBMCs, sampled from a glioma patient whose treatment included an IDH1 peptide vaccine. The gene calls are TRBV7-8 and TRBJ2-7, with 11 bases aligning to TRBD2. DNA for the CDR3: TGTGCCAGCAGCTTAGTTCTAGCGGGAGGCGAGCAGTACTTC. It specifies CASSLVLAGGEQYF.